Listed below are T cell receptor beta chains from one sample, sequenced in a study of cytomegalovirus exposure and HLA in healthy donors. This table comes from immunoSEQ multiplex PCR, and its TCRdb copy is limited to in-frame clones, with some not included. The sample contains about 190,000 clones, around 85% of which appear only once. The sample consisted of PBMCs. These receptor sequences come from a boy younger than 10 in good health and CMV-seronegative. The CDR3 runs from the conserved cysteine through the conserved F or W. A D gene is named only where the DNA matches it firmly. A clone size is listed for some rows: how often the clone was seen (once, few, many), or a class if it is expanded.

>-|TRBJ1-3|-|TRBV29-1
TGCAGCGGGTACCAGGGGAACACCATATATTTT
CSGYQGNTIYF
>TRBD1|TRBJ1-2|-|TRBV18
TGTGCCAGCTCCGGACAGGGGAACTATGGCTACACCTTC
CASSGQGNYGYTF
>-|TRBJ2-3|few|TRBV5-6
TGTGCCAGCAGCTTGGGTGGGGGCCTTAGCACAGATACGCAGTATTTT
CASSLGGGLSTDTQYF
>-|TRBJ1-2|-|TRBV27
TGTGCCAGCAGTTTAGGCAGGGGAAGTGGCTACACCTTC
CASSLGRGSGYTF
>TRBD1|TRBJ2-2|-|TRBV28
TGTGCCAGCAGTTTTCGGGACAGGGGGCACGCCGGGGAGCTGTTTTTT
CASSFRDRGHAGELFF
>-|TRBJ2-1|-|TRBV12-5
TGTGCTAGTGGTCCCTCTTTTAATGAGCAGTTCTTC
CASGPSFNEQFF
>-|TRBJ1-2|-|TRBV29-1
TGCAGCGTTGCGAAGCAGGGGTCAGAAGTTAACTATGGCTACACCTTC
CSVAKQGSEVNYGYTF
>-|TRBJ2-2|-|TRBV7-9
TGTGCCAGCAGCTTCAGGGCGGTCGGGGAGCTGTTTTTT
CASSFRAVGELFF
>-|TRBJ1-4|-|TRBV7-9
TGTGCCAGCAGCCTTAGCAAGGGGGGAGGGGAAAAACTGTTTTTT
CASSLSKGGGEKLFF
>TRBD1|TRBJ1-5|few|TRBV4-2
TGTGCCAGCAGCCAAGTAATGGACAGGGATGGTCAGCCCCAGCATTTT
CASSQVMDRDGQPQHF
>TRBD1|TRBJ1-4|-|TRBV18
TGTGCCAGCTCACCCGGGACAGGGCGAAATGAAAAACTGTTTTTT
CASSPGTGRNEKLFF
>TRBD2|TRBJ2-3|-|TRBV30
TGTGCCTGGAGTGTTCTAGCGGGAGGTATTAGCACAGATACGCAGTATTTT
CAWSVLAGGISTDTQYF
>-|TRBJ1-2|-|TRBV10-1
TGCGCCAGCCGGAAGCGACGTATCCTGTGGGGCTACACCTTC
CASRKRRILWGYTF
>-|TRBJ2-1|-|TRBV6-5
TGTGCCAGCAGATCTGAGGTCGGTGAGCAGTTCTTC
CASRSEVGEQFF
>TRBD2|TRBJ2-1|-|TRBV19
TGTGCCAGTAGCGAACGGGGACTAGCGGGATGGCAGTTCTTC
CASSERGLAGWQFF
>TRBD1|TRBJ2-7|-|TRBV28
TGTGCCAGCAGTCAAACCGACAGGGACAACGAGCAGTACTTC
CASSQTDRDNEQYF
>-|TRBJ1-2|-|TRBV7-9
TGTTCCAGCAGCTTCAATCAAGTTGCTATTAACTATGGCTACACCTTC
CSSSFNQVAINYGYTF
>TRBD1|TRBJ1-3|-|TRBV6-1
TGTGCCAGCAGTGAGGAGGGACAGGGGAGTGGAAACACCATATATTTT
CASSEEGQGSGNTIYF
>-|TRBJ2-1|-|TRBV20-1
TGCAGTGCGTGGACAATGTTCGAGCAGTTCTTC
CSAWTMFEQFF
>-|TRBJ1-4|-|TRBV6-5
TGTGCCAGCAGGCAGACAGTTGCCCATGAAAAACTGTTTTTT
CASRQTVAHEKLFF
>-|TRBJ2-1|once|TRBV21-1
TGTGCCAGCGGACGTTCCGGCACACAGGTCGGTGAGCAGTTCTTC
CASGRSGTQVGEQFF
>TRBD2|TRBJ2-5|-|TRBV6-1
TGTGCCAGCAGTGAAGCTAGCGGGAGCCAAGAGACCCAGTACTTC
CASSEASGSQETQYF
>-|TRBJ1-1|-|TRBV19
TGTGCCAGTAGTATTTCGTCAGGGACTGAAGCTTTCTTT
CASSISSGTEAFF
>TRBD2|TRBJ2-7|-|TRBV18
TGTGCCAGCTCACCTAATCTGGGGGAAGCGGGAGGGCGGTGGAGCTACGAGCAGTACTTC
CASSPNLGEAGGRWSYEQYF
>-|TRBJ1-2|-|TRBV5-5
TGTGCCAGCAGCTTGTCGAGCCGGTGGGGCTACACCTTC
CASSLSSRWGYTF
>-|TRBJ2-7|-|TRBV5-1
TGCGCCAGCAGCTTGCGGCGGGGTCCCTCCTACGAGCAGTACTTC
CASSLRRGPSYEQYF
>TRBD2|TRBJ2-5|-|TRBV7-2
TGTGCCAGCGGCCTAGCGGGAGGGCGAGAGACCCAGTACTTC
CASGLAGGRETQYF
>-|TRBJ1-5|once|TRBV28
TGTGCCAGCAGCCAGATGGCCCAGCATTTT
CASSQMAQHF
>-|TRBJ2-7|-|TRBV25-1
TGTGCCAGCAGTGAATCCCGGTTCTACGAGCAGTACTTC
CASSESRFYEQYF
>-|TRBJ1-2|-|TRBV28
TGTGCCAGCAACCCGGGACAATCGAACTATGGCTACACCTTC
CASNPGQSNYGYTF
>TRBD1|TRBJ1-2|-|TRBV20-1
TGCAGCGGACAGGACGCCGGTGGCTACACCTTC
CSGQDAGGYTF